This is a list of T cell receptor beta chains from one sample in a study of T cell changes during pregnancy in multiple sclerosis. Sequencing was performed with immunoSEQ multiplex PCR; in TCRdb, only in-frame clones are kept and a portion is missing. The table has around 63,000 clones, 75% to 95% seen once. Sequencing used peripheral blood, obtained in the third trimester of pregnancy. These receptors were taken from a female donor in good health, enrolled as a control in a pregnancy study. Each CDR3 is given with its conserved first and last residue. The D gene is left open where the match is weak. Rows may omit the clone size; those that give it use once, few, many or a size class.

>TRBD1|TRBV19|TRBJ1-2|-
TGTGCCAGTAGTATACCGGGACAGTACTATGTGGGCTACACCTTC
CASSIPGQYYVGYTF
>-|TRBV4-1|TRBJ2-7|-
TGCGCCAGCAGCCAAGTTACCAGGGCGAACGAGCAGTACTTC
CASSQVTRANEQYF
>-|TRBV28|TRBJ1-1|-
TGTGCCAGCAGTTTATTTCCTACTATCCGCAGACCTAACACTGAAGCTTTCTTT
CASSLFPTIRRPNTEAFF
>-|TRBV5-8|TRBJ1-5|-
TGTGCCAGCAGCTTCCTATGGCAGCCCCAGCATTTT
CASSFLWQPQHF
>TRBD1|TRBV25-1|TRBJ1-1|few
TGTGCCAGCAGTCGACAGGGGGTGGCTTTCTTT
CASSRQGVAFF
>-|TRBV20-1|TRBJ2-3|-
TGCAGTATCAGGACAGATACGCAGTATTTT
CSIRTDTQYF
>TRBD2|TRBV7-8|TRBJ2-3|-
TGTGCCAGCAGCCCACCGGGACTACTCCCCGGGGATACGCAGTATTTT
CASSPPGLLPGDTQYF
>-|TRBV28|TRBJ2-6|-
TGTGCCAGCAGGCCTGGGGGCGCTGGGGCCAACGTCCTGACTTTC
CASRPGGAGANVLTF
>-|TRBV28|TRBJ2-3|-
TGTGCCAGCAGTTCCCCAATCCCTAGAGCAGATACGCAGTATTTT
CASSSPIPRADTQYF
>TRBD1|TRBV2|TRBJ1-1|once
TGTGCCAGCAGTGGGACAGGGAAAAAATCTGGCACTGAAGCTTTCTTT
CASSGTGKKSGTEAFF
>-|TRBV2|TRBJ1-1|-
TGTGCCAGCAGTGAAACAGGATATGGCACTGAAGCTTTCTTT
CASSETGYGTEAFF
>-|TRBV28|TRBJ2-7|-
TGTGCCAGCAGTTCACTCACCAGGGGCCTCTACGAGCAGTACTTC
CASSSLTRGLYEQYF
>-|TRBV5-1|TRBJ2-2|-
TGCGCCAGCAGCTTTGGCAGGTCGAACACCGGGGAGCTGTTTTTT
CASSFGRSNTGELFF
>-|TRBV5-1|TRBJ2-1|-
TGCGCCAGCAGCTTGGGAGGACAGACCTACAATGAGCAGTTCTTC
CASSLGGQTYNEQFF
>-|TRBV7-9|TRBJ1-6|-
TGTGCCAGCAGGAGTGAGGGCAGCCATTCACCCCTCCACTTT
CASRSEGSHSPLHF
>TRBD2|TRBV7-9|TRBJ2-5|-
TGTGCCAGCAGCCGAACGGGGGCGGGAGGAGAGACCCAGTACTTC
CASSRTGAGGETQYF
>-|TRBV18|TRBJ1-2|-
TGTGCCAGCTCACCAAGACAGTCGGAAGGCTACACCTTC
CASSPRQSEGYTF
>TRBD2|TRBV9|TRBJ2-1|once
TGTGCCAGCAGCGTAGCGGGGGGGACGCACAATGAGCAGTTCTTC
CASSVAGGTHNEQFF
>TRBD2|TRBV15|TRBJ2-7|-
TGTGCCACCAGTAGAGGATTGCTAGCGGGGCGTGAGCAGTACTTC
CATSRGLLAGREQYF
>-|TRBV15|TRBJ1-5|-
TGTGCCACCAGCGCCCAGGCTAGGGGGAGAGGTCAGCCCCAGCATTTT
CATSAQARGRGQPQHF
>-|TRBV4-1|TRBJ1-1|few
TGCGCCAGCAGCCAAGATAAGAACACTGAAGCTTTCTTT
CASSQDKNTEAFF
>TRBD2|TRBV7-9|TRBJ2-7|-
TGTGCCAGCAGCTTCAGCGGGGGAAGTTACGAGCAGTACTTC
CASSFSGGSYEQYF
>-|TRBV7-7|TRBJ2-2|-
TGTGCTAGCAGCCAGGCAGGGCTATACACCGGGGAGCTGTTTTTT
CASSQAGLYTGELFF
>TRBD1|TRBV5-8|TRBJ1-2|-
TGTGCCAGCAGCTTGGTTATCGGGACAGCCTATGGCTACACCTTC
CASSLVIGTAYGYTF
>-|TRBV7-6|TRBJ1-6|-
TGTGCCAGCAGCCCCTCTCCCGACAGAAATTCACCCCTCCACTTT
CASSPSPDRNSPLHF
>-|TRBV5-1|TRBJ2-1|-
TGCGCCAGCAGCTTGGCCATTAATGAGCAGTTCTTC
CASSLAINEQFF
>-|TRBV6-5|TRBJ2-1|-
TGTGCCAGCAGCACCGGCCCTGGGCGCAATGAGCAGTTCTTC
CASSTGPGRNEQFF
>TRBD2|TRBV29-1|TRBJ2-5|-
TGCAGCGCCCGACTAGCGGGATCTCAAGAGACCCAGTACTTC
CSARLAGSQETQYF
>TRBD1|TRBV10-3|TRBJ2-2|once
TGTGCCATCAGTGAGTCCCAGGGGGTAGGCGGGGAGCTGTTTTTT
CAISESQGVGGELFF
>-|TRBV4-1|TRBJ1-1|-
TGCGCCAGCAGCCAAGAGATTTCGGTTATGAACACTGAAGCTTTCTTT
CASSQEISVMNTEAFF
>TRBD1|TRBV29-1|TRBJ2-7|-
TGCAGCGTTCCTTCTGGGACAGGGGATCAATACGAGCAGTACTTC
CSVPSGTGDQYEQYF
>-|TRBV5-6|TRBJ2-1|-
TGTGCCAGCAGCTTCAGGGGGGTGGGATGGAATGAGCAGTTCTTC
CASSFRGVGWNEQFF
>-|TRBV28|TRBJ1-5|-
TGTGCCAGCAGGCTAGGGGCGCTGAACAATCAGCCCCAGCATTTT
CASRLGALNNQPQHF
>TRBD1|TRBV4-2|TRBJ2-5|-
TGTGCCAGCAGCCAAACCATCCCGGGACAGCCCCAAGAGACCCAGTACTTC
CASSQTIPGQPQETQYF
>TRBD2|TRBV6-4|TRBJ2-1|-
TGTGCCAGCAGTGAGGAAGCGGGAGAGTACAATGAGCAGTTCTTC
CASSEEAGEYNEQFF
>TRBD2|TRBV27|TRBJ2-3|once
TGTGCCAGCAGTCCCTGGGGTAGCGGGAGAACTACAGATACGCAGTATTTT
CASSPWGSGRTTDTQYF
>TRBD1|TRBV5-1|TRBJ2-7|-
TGCGCCAGCAGCTTGACGACAGGGTTGGCACGGGAGCAGTACTTC
CASSLTTGLAREQYF
>-|TRBV5-5|TRBJ2-7|few
TGTGCCAGCAGCTTGGCCTGGGGCACCTCCTACGAGCAGTACTTC
CASSLAWGTSYEQYF
>TRBD2|TRBV27|TRBJ2-7|-
TGTGCCAGCAGTTTCACTAGCGGAAGCTCCTACGAGCAGTACTTC
CASSFTSGSSYEQYF
>-|TRBV18|TRBJ1-6|-
TGTGCCAGCTCACCGATTGGGGCCGCCTATAATTCACCCCTCCACTTT
CASSPIGAAYNSPLHF
>-|TRBV18|TRBJ2-5|-
TGTGCCAGCTCACCACTAGAGTCCCAAGAGACCCAGTACTTC
CASSPLESQETQYF
>TRBD2|TRBV7-9|TRBJ2-3|-
TGTGCCAGTGGATCCGGGGGGGCCGTTAGCACAGATACGCAGTATTTT
CASGSGGAVSTDTQYF
>-|TRBV12-5|TRBJ2-7|-
TGTGCTAGTGGTTCCCTCTTAAGGACGATCCGGGGGTGGGAGCAGTACTTC
CASGSLLRTIRGWEQYF
>TRBD1|TRBV9|TRBJ2-7|-
TGTGCCAGCAGCGTGGGACAGGGGGCGTATTGGCAGTACTTC
CASSVGQGAYWQYF
>TRBD1|TRBV5-6|TRBJ1-2|-
TGTGCCAGCAGCTCTTTAGGGGGCGCGGAAGGCTACACCTTC
CASSSLGGAEGYTF
>TRBD2|TRBV5-4|TRBJ2-2|-
TGTGCCAGCAGCCCACTAGCGGGAGGGCCCCCCGGGGAGCTGTTTTTT
CASSPLAGGPPGELFF
>TRBD1|TRBV6-6|TRBJ2-5|-
TGTGCCAGCGGGCCGACAGGGCTGCAGACCCAGTACTTC
CASGPTGLQTQYF
>-|TRBV29-1|TRBJ2-1|-
TGCAGCGTTTCGGCCGTGCGGGATGAGCAGTTCTTC
CSVSAVRDEQFF
>-|TRBV13|TRBJ2-3|-
TGTGCCAGCACCAATACTGCGGGGCAGGTGTATACGCAGTATTTT
CASTNTAGQVYTQYF
>-|TRBV25-1|TRBJ2-3|-
TGTGCCAGCAGTGGTCCCCCCCCCTCGGGGGATGGCACAGATACGCAGTATTTT
CASSGPPPSGDGTDTQYF
>-|TRBV6-5|TRBJ1-1|once
TGTGCCAGCAGTTTCTTTGGCGGAGGCACTGAAGCTTTCTTT
CASSFFGGGTEAFF
>TRBD1|TRBV19|TRBJ1-1|-
TGTGCCAGTTGCGTTCGGGACAGGGGTGTTGGCACTGAAGCTTTCTTT
CASCVRDRGVGTEAFF
>TRBD2|TRBV2|TRBJ2-5|-
TGTGCCAGGAGCCTAGCGGGGGGGATACAAGAGACCCAGTACTTC
CARSLAGGIQETQYF
>-|TRBV7-8|TRBJ2-5|-
TGTGCCAGCAGCTTGGCCCGGGATGTAAGGCAAGAGACCCAGTACTTC
CASSLARDVRQETQYF
>-|TRBV7-9|TRBJ2-7|-
TGTGCCAGCAGCTGGGACTCCGGGACAGCCTACGAGCAGTACTTC
CASSWDSGTAYEQYF
>-|TRBV19|TRBJ2-3|-
TGTGCCAGTAGTATAGATCGTGGGCCCGATACGCAGTATTTT
CASSIDRGPDTQYF
>-|TRBV19|TRBJ1-3|-
TGTGCCAGTAAGCCGGGTCTCAACTCTGGAAACACCATATATTTT
CASKPGLNSGNTIYF
>-|TRBV6-1|TRBJ1-6|-
TGTGCCAGCAGTGAAGCGCTCGGTAATTCACCCCTCCACTTT
CASSEALGNSPLHF
>-|TRBV25-1|TRBJ1-1|-
TGTGCCAGCAGTGCATCGGGGAACACTGAAGCTTTCTTT
CASSASGNTEAFF